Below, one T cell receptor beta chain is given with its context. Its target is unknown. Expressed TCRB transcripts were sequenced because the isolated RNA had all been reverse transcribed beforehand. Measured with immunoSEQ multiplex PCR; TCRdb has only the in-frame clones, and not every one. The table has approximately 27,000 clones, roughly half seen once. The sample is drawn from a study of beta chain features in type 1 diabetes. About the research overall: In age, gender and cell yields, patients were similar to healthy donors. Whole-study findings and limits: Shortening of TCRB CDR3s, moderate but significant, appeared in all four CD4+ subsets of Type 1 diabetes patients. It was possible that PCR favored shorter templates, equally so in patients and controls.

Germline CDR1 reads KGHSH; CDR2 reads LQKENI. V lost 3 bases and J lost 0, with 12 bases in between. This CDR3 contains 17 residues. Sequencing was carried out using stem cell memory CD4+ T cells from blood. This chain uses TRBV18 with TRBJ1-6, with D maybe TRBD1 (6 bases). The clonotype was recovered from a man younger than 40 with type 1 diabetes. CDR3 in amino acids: CASSPLGQSSYNSPLHF. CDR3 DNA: TGTGCCAGCTCACCCCTCGGACAGAGCTCCTATAATTCACCCCTCCACTTT.